This T cell receptor beta chain was recovered during a study of blood T cell repertoires in COVID-19. The wider study: Researchers got acute and convalescent COVID-19 samples from the United States, Italy and Spain.

Trimming removed 5 bases at V and 1 base at J, with 16 bases between. This CDR3 has 16 residues. Germline V gene sequence: CDR1 SGHNT, CDR2 YYREEE (reference sequence). Those who participated ranged in age from roughly 18 to 100 years and resided in 20 to 30 US areas. Here immunoSEQ multiplex PCR was the method, and the copy in TCRdb shows in-frame clones only, minus some. The table lists around 260,000 clones, under 90% of them singletons, with over 4% in the top ten. Sequenced material: PBMCs or T cells enriched from blood (not recorded which). The sequence was obtained from a man aged 25 to 40 with acute COVID-19. The genes are TRBV5-4 and TRBJ1-3; weak D call: TRBD1 (5 bases). The CDR3 reads CASSSTRGESGNTIYF. The CDR3 DNA follows: TGTGCCAGCAGTTCCACCCGGGGGGAATCTGGAAACACCATATATTTT. Looking up the rest from reference TRBV5-4 and TRBJ1-3 gives the full variable domain: ETGVTQSPTHLIKTRGQQVTLRCSSQSGHNTVSWYQQALGQGPQFIFQYYREEENGRGNFPPRFSGLQFPNYSSELNVNALELDDSALYLCASSSTRGESGNTIYFGEGSWLTVV.